This TCR beta chain was captured by sequencing in a study of immune evolution from preneoplasia to lung adenocarcinoma. The CDR3 contains 14 residues. CDR1 is GTSNPN, CDR2 SVGIG, per germline (reference sequence). V dropped 1 base and J dropped 5 bases, with 14 bases sitting between them. The method was immunoSEQ multiplex PCR; TCRdb's version includes in-frame clones alone and lacks a portion of them. The sample lists tens of thousands of clones; roughly 70% were seen once. Sequenced material: FFPE invasive lung adenocarcinoma tissue. The chain links TRBV30 to TRBJ1-1, with unresolved D. The sequence was obtained from a person between 60 and 69 years old with invasive lung adenocarcinoma. Some clones in this sample may be carry-over from other donors' samples. CDR3 loop: CAWSARRGYTEAFF. The CDR3 nucleotides are TGTGCCTGGAGTGCCCGAAGAGGGTATACTGAAGCTTTCTTT.